This section outlines one TCR beta chain sequence together with its context. Compared with germline, one end of the junction differs, possibly owing to a read error. This sample is part of a study of blood T cell repertoires in COVID-19. This CDR3 has 15 residues. Germline-derived CDR1 and CDR2 are SGHAT and FQNNGV. Those who participated ranged in age from about 18 to 89 years and resided in 24 US areas. Profiling relied on immunoSEQ multiplex PCR, and the TCRdb table lists in-frame clones only, not all of them. The sample lists around 300,000 clones; around 90% were seen once. What was sequenced was PBMCs or T cells enriched from blood (not recorded which). The TCR sequence derives from a man between 25 and 39 years old who had recovered from COVID-19. This chain connects TRBV11-2 to TRBJ1-6; possibly TRBD1 for D (6 bases). The CDR3, as DNA: TGTGCCAGCAGCTTAACGCCGGGACATAACTCACCCCTCCACTTT. It specifies CASSLTPGHNSPLHF.